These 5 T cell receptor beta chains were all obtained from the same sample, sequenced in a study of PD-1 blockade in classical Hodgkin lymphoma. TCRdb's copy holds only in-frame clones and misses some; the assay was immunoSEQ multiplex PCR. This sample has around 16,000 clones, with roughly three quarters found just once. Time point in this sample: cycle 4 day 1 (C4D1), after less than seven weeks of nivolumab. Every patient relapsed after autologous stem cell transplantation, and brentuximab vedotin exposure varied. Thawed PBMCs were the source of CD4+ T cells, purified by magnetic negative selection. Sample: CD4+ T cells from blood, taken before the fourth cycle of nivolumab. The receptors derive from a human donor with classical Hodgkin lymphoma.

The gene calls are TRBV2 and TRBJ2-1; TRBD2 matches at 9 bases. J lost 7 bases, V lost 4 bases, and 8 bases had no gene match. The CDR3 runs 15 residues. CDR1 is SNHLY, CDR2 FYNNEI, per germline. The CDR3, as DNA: TGTGCCAGCAGTGCTACAGGACTAGCGAGAAATGAGCAGTTCTTC. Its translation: CASSATGLARNEQFF.

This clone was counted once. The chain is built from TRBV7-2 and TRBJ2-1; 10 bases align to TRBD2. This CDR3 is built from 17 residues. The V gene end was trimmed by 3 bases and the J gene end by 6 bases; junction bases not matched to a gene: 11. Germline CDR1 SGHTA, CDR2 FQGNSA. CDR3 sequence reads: CASSFSLLAGSSNEQFF. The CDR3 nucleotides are TGTGCCAGCAGCTTCTCCCTACTAGCGGGGTCAAGCAATGAGCAGTTCTTC.

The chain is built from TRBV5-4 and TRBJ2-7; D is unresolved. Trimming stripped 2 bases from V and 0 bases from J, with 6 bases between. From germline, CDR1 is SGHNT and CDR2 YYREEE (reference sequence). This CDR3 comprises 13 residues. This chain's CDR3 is CASSFVSSYEQYF. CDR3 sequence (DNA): TGTGCCAGCAGCTTCGTGAGCTCCTACGAGCAGTACTTC.

CDR3 nucleotides: TGTGCCAGCAGCTTGGGGGACGTGGATGAGCAGTTCTTC. Its protein product is CASSLGDVDEQFF. The rearrangement links TRBV5-5 to TRBJ2-1; the D gene could be TRBD1 or TRBD2 (5 bases each). The CDR3 consists of 13 residues. V lost 0 bases and J 8 bases, leaving 9 bases between the germline ends. Germline V gives CDR1 SGHKS, CDR2 YYEKEE (reference sequence). Using reference TRBV5-5 and TRBJ2-1 for the parts outside the CDR3, the full variable domain is DAGVTQSPTHLIKTRGQQVTLRCSPISGHKSVSWYQQVLGQGPQFIFQYYEKEERGRGNFPDRFSARQFPNYSSELNVNALLLGDSALYLCASSLGDVDEQFFGPGTRLTVL.

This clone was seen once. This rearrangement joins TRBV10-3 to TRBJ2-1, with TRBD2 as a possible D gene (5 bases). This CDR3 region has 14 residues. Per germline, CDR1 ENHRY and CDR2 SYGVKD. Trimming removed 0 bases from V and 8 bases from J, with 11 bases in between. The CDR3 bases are TGTGCCATCAGTGAGTCGGAGGTTCGGGATGAGCAGTTCTTC. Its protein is CAISESEVRDEQFF.